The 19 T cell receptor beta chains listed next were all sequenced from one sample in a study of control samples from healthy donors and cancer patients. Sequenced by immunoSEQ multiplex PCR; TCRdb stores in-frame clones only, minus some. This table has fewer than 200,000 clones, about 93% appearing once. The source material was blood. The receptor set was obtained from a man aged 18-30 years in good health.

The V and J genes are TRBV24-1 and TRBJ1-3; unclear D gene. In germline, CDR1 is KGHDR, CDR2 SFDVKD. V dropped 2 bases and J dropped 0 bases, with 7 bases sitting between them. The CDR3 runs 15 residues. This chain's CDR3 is CATSDSGLSGNTIYF. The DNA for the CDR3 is TGTGCCACCAGTGATTCAGGACTCTCTGGAAACACCATATATTTT.

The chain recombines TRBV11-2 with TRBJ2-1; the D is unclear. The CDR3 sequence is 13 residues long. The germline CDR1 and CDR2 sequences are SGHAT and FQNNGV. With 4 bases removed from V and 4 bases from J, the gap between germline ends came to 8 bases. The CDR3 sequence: CASSYGPYNEQFF. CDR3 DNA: TGTGCCAGCAGCTACGGACCGTACAATGAGCAGTTCTTC.

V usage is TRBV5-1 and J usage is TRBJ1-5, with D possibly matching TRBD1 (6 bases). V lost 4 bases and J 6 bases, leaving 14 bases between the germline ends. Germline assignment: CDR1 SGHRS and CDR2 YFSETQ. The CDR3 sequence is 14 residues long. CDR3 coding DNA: TGCGCCAGCAGCGAACAGGGATCAGGTCAGCCCCAGCATTTT. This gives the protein CASSEQGSGQPQHF. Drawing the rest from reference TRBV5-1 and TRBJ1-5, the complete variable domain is KAGVTQTPRYLIKTRGQQVTLSCSPISGHRSVSWYQQTPGQGLQFLFEYFSETQRNKGNFPGRFSGRQFSNSRSEMNVSTLELGDSALYLCASSEQGSGQPQHFGDGTRLSIL.

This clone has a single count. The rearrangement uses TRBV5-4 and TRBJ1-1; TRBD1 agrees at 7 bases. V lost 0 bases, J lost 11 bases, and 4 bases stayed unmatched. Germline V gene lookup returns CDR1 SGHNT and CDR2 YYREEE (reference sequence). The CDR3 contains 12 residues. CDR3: CASSLEGARAFF. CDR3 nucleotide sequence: TGTGCCAGCAGCTTGGAGGGGGCCAGGGCTTTCTTT.

This CDR3 is CASSDRVRQPQHF. The CDR3 nucleotides read TGTGCCAGCAGTGACAGGGTTCGACAGCCCCAGCATTTT. The rearrangement links TRBV12-3 or TRBV12-4 to TRBJ1-5, with 7 bases that match TRBD1. This CDR3 is built from 13 residues. After removal of 5 bases from V and 7 bases from J, the junction contained 5 bases not matched to a gene.

Written as DNA, the CDR3 is TGTGCCAGCAGCGGAGACAGCTACGAGCAGTACTTC. Its translation: CASSGDSYEQYF. The chain couples TRBV2 to TRBJ2-7; D perhaps matches TRBD1 (5 bases). The V gene lost 6 bases and the J gene lost 3 bases, with 9 bases spanning the gap. The germline CDR1 and CDR2 sequences are SNHLY and FYNNEI. CDR3 size: 12 residues. Together with reference TRBV2 and TRBJ2-7, the CDR3 gives the full variable domain: EPEVTQTPSHQVTQMGQEVILRCVPISNHLYFYWYRQILGQKVEFLVSFYNNEISEKSEIFDDQFSVERPDGSNFTLKIRSTKLEDSAMYFCASSGDSYEQYFGPGTRLTVT.

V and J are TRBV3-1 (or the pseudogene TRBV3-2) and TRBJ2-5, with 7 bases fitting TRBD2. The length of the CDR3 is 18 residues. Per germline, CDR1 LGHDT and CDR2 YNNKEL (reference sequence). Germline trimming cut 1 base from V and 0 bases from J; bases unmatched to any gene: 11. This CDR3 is CASSQVSGGGLYQETQYF. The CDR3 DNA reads TGTGCCAGCAGCCAAGTGTCTGGCGGGGGATTGTACCAAGAGACCCAGTACTTC.

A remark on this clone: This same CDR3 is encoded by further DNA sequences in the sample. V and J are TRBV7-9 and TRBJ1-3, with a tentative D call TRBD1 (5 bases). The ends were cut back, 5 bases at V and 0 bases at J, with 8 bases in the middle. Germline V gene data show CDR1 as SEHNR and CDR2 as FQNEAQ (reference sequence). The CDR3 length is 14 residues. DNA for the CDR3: TGTGCCAGCAGCCTAGGGGTCTCTGGAAACACCATATATTTT. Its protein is CASSLGVSGNTIYF. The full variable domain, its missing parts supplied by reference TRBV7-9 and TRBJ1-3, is DTGVSQNPRHKITKRGQNVTFRCDPISEHNRLYWYRQTLGQGPEFLTYFQNEAQLEKSRLLSDRFSAERPKGSFSTLEIQRTEQGDSAMYLCASSLGVSGNTIYFGEGSWLTVV.

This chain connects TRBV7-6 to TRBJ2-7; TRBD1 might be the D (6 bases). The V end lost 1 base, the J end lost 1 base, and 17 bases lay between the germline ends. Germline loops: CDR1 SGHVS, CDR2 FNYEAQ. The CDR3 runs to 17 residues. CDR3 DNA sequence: TGTGCCAGCAGCTTAGGGGCAGGGGAAACCCTATCCTACGAGCAGTACTTC. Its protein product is CASSLGAGETLSYEQYF.

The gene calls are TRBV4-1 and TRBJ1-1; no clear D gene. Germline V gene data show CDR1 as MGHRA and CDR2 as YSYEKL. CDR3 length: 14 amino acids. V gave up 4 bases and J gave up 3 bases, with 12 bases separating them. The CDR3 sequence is CASSRREEDTEAFF. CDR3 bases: TGCGCCAGCAGCCGCCGTGAGGAGGACACTGAAGCTTTCTTT.

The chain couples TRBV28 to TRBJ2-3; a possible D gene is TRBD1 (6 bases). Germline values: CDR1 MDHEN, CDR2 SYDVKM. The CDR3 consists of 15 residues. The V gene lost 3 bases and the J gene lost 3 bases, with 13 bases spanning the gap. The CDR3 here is CASSLGTFDTDTQYF. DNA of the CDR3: TGTGCCAGCAGTTTGGGGACATTCGATACAGATACGCAGTATTTT.

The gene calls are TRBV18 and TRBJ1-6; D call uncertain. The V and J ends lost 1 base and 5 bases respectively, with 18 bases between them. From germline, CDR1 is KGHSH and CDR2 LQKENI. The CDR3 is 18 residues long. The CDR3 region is CASSPQPPDPSNNSPLHF. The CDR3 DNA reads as TGTGCCAGCTCACCACAACCCCCGGACCCTTCTAATAATTCACCCCTCCACTTT.

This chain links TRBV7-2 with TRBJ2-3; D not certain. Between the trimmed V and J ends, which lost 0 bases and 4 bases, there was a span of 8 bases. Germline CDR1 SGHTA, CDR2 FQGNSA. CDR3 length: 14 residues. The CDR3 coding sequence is TGTGCCAGCAGCTTAGCCGGGTTCGCAGATACGCAGTATTTT. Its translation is CASSLAGFADTQYF. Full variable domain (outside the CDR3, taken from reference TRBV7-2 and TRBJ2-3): GAGVSQSPSNKVTEKGKDVELRCDPISGHTALYWYRQSLGQGLEFLIYFQGNSAPDKSGLPSDRFSAERTGGSVSTLTIQRTQQEDSAVYLCASSLAGFADTQYFGPGTRLTVL.

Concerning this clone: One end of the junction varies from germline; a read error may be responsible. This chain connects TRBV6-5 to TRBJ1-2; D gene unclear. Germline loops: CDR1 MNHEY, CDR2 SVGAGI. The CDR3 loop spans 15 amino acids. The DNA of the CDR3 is TGTGCCGGCAGAACCACGGACGGCCCTAACTATGGCTACACCTTC. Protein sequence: CAGRTTDGPNYGYTF.

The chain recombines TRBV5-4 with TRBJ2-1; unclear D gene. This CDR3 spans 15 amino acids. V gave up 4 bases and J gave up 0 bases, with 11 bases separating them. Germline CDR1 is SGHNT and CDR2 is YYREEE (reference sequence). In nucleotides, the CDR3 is TGTGCCAGCAGCCCCCAAGCGACCTCCTACAATGAGCAGTTCTTC. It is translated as CASSPQATSYNEQFF. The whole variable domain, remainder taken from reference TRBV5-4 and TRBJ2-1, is ETGVTQSPTHLIKTRGQQVTLRCSSQSGHNTVSWYQQALGQGPQFIFQYYREEENGRGNFPPRFSGLQFPNYSSELNVNALELDDSALYLCASSPQATSYNEQFFGPGTRLTVL.

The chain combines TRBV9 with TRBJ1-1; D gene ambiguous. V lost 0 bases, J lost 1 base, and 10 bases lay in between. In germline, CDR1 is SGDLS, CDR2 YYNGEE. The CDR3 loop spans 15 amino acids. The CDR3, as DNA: TGTGCCAGCAGCGTAGAGGCGGGCCGGAACACTGAAGCTTTCTTT. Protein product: CASSVEAGRNTEAFF.

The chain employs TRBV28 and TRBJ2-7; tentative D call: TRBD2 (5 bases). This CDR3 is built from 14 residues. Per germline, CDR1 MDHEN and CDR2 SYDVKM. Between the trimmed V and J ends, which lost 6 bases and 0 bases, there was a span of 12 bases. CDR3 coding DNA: TGTGCCAGCAGGGCTCTGGGGAGCTCCTACGAGCAGTACTTC. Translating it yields CASRALGSSYEQYF.

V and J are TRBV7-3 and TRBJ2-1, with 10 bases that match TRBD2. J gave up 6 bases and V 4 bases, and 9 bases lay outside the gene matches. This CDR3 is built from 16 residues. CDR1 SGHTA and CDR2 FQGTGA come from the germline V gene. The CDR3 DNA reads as TGTGCCAGCAGCTCCGCTACTAGCGGGGTAGGCAATGAGCAGTTCTTC. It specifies CASSSATSGVGNEQFF.

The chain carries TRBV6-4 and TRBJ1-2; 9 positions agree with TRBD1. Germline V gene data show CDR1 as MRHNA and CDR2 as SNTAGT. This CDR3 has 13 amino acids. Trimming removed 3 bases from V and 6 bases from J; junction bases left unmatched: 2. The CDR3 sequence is CASSEGQGHGYTF. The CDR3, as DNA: TGTGCCAGCAGTGAGGGACAGGGACATGGCTACACCTTC.